This TCR beta chain emerged from a study of CD8 T cells in Susac syndrome. CDR1 and CDR2 from the germline V gene are MNHEY and SVGEGT. This CDR3 region has 14 residues. Trimming stripped 7 bases from V and 6 bases from J, with 15 bases between. Reverse transcription of roughly 0.5 to 1 ug RNA was carried out with random hexamers. MiXCR, run by TCRdb on the immunoSEQ multiplex PCR reads, gives a single entry per CDR3 protein. This sample carries 150,000 or so distinct CDR3 sequences, roughly 94% of them seen once, and the ten largest clones take roughly 0.1%. This clonotype was seen a single time. Sequenced material: CD4+ T cells from PBMCs. The V call is TRBV6-2 or TRBV6-3, the J call TRBJ2-2; no clear D gene. The TCR was taken from a human donor with multiple sclerosis. The CDR3 region is CASIPNWGSGELFF. Written as DNA, the CDR3 is TGTGCCAGCATTCCGAATTGGGGTTCCGGGGAGCTGTTTTTT.